The next 29 T cell receptor beta chains were all read from a single sample in a study of shared clonotypes between healthy human individuals. Libraries were prepared by immunoSEQ multiplex PCR; TCRdb keeps only in-frame clonotypes and omits some of them. The sample consists of around 1.6 million clones, 95% to 99% of them appearing once. Sequenced material: naive CD4+ T cells sorted from blood. Specified subset: CD45RA+ positively selected. These receptors were obtained from a man younger than 45 in good health.

The chain employs TRBV9 and TRBJ2-7; TRBD1 matches 8 bases. Germline lookup yields CDR1 SGDLS and CDR2 YYNGEE. This CDR3 is built from 17 residues. After removal of 4 bases from V and 3 bases from J, the junction contained 15 bases not matched to a gene. The chain's CDR3 is CASSPRTGKASGYEQYF. The CDR3 DNA reads TGTGCCAGCAGCCCGCGGACAGGGAAGGCTTCAGGCTACGAGCAGTACTTC. The full variable domain, completed using reference TRBV9 and TRBJ2-7, is DSGVTQTPKHLITATGQRVTLRCSPRSGDLSVYWYQQSLDQGLQFLIQYYNGEERAKGNILERFSAQQFPDLHSELNLSSLELGDSALYFCASSPRTGKASGYEQYFGPGTRLTVT.

This CDR3 reads CASSLHDRTYEQYF. The CDR3 coding sequence is TGTGCCAGCAGCTTACATGACAGGACCTACGAGCAGTACTTC. V usage is TRBV7-3 and J usage is TRBJ2-7, with D perhaps TRBD1 (6 bases). CDR1 SGHTA and CDR2 FQGTGA come from the germline V gene. The CDR3 sequence is 14 residues long. With 2 bases removed from V and 2 bases from J, the gap between germline ends came to 10 bases.

V usage is TRBV28 and J usage is TRBJ1-4, with D hard to call. V dropped 4 bases and J dropped 10 bases, with 13 bases sitting between them. Looked up from germline, CDR1 is MDHEN and CDR2 is SYDVKM. This CDR3 contains 13 residues. CDR3 region: CASSSASVGKLFF. CDR3 nucleotide sequence: TGTGCCAGCAGTTCGGCCTCAGTGGGAAAACTGTTTTTT.

The chain employs TRBV25-1 and TRBJ2-2; a weak D match, TRBD1 (6 bases). The CDR3 is 16 amino acids. Germline CDR1 is MGHDK and CDR2 is SYGVNS. V lost 4 bases to trimming and J lost 5 bases, with 17 bases between them. The CDR3 sequence: CASSGTITRGTGELFF. CDR3 sequence (DNA): TGTGCCAGCAGTGGAACGATTACCAGGGGAACCGGGGAGCTGTTTTTT.

The CDR3 reads CASSLQGGQETQYF. In DNA form, the CDR3 reads TGTGCCAGCAGCCTACAGGGGGGGCAAGAGACCCAGTACTTC. This sequence joins TRBV5-4 and TRBJ2-5; tentative D call: TRBD1 (8 bases). Germline values: CDR1 SGHNT, CDR2 YYREEE (reference sequence). V gave up 4 bases and J gave up 2 bases, with 12 bases separating them. The CDR3 totals 14 residues.

V is TRBV11-2 and J is TRBJ2-3, with D perhaps matching TRBD1 (6 bases). The V end was cut by 1 base, the J end by 12 bases, with 8 bases between. This CDR3 has 11 amino acids. Germline V gene sequence: CDR1 SGHAT, CDR2 FQNNGV. CDR3 DNA: TGTGCCAGCAGCTTAGCAGGGGTTCAGTATTTT. Amino acid sequence: CASSLAGVQYF.

The count of this clone is one. The sample holds other DNA sequences that translate to the same CDR3. The rearrangement links TRBV18 to TRBJ2-5; unclear D gene. Germline V gene sequence: CDR1 KGHSH, CDR2 LQKENI. This CDR3 spans 13 amino acids. The germline V and J ends were trimmed by 2 bases and 0 bases, with 4 bases remaining between them. The DNA for the CDR3 is TGTGCCAGCTCACCAGTATACCAAGAGACCCAGTACTTC. It translates to CASSPVYQETQYF.

J is TRBJ2-2 and V is TRBV7-2; D may be TRBD2 (6 bases). Germline V gene data show CDR1 as SGHTA and CDR2 as FQGNSA. This CDR3 spans 16 amino acids. Trimming shortened V by 6 bases and J by 7 bases, and 21 bases separated the two germline ends. The chain's CDR3 is CASSPSAGRAGGELFF. CDR3 DNA: TGTGCCAGCAGTCCGTCAGCAGGGAGAGCGGGCGGGGAGCTGTTTTTT. Supplemented by reference TRBV7-2 and TRBJ2-2, the full variable domain reads GAGVSQSPSNKVTEKGKDVELRCDPISGHTALYWYRQSLGQGLEFLIYFQGNSAPDKSGLPSDRFSAERTGGSVSTLTIQRTQQEDSAVYLCASSPSAGRAGGELFFGEGSRLTVL.

V usage is TRBV5-1 and J usage is TRBJ2-5; tentative D call: TRBD2 (6 bases). The CDR3 runs to 16 residues. Germline values: CDR1 SGHRS, CDR2 YFSETQ. V lost 2 bases to trimming and J lost 5 bases, with 19 bases between them. The DNA of the CDR3 is TGCGCCAGCAGCTTTTCCAGCGGGCGAAGGGTCGAGACCCAGTACTTC. It yields the protein CASSFSSGRRVETQYF. The whole variable domain, filled in from reference TRBV5-1 and TRBJ2-5, reads KAGVTQTPRYLIKTRGQQVTLSCSPISGHRSVSWYQQTPGQGLQFLFEYFSETQRNKGNFPGRFSGRQFSNSRSEMNVSTLELGDSALYLCASSFSSGRRVETQYFGPGTRLLVL.

The V call is TRBV5-6, the J call TRBJ2-3; maybe TRBD1 (5 bases). Germline assignment: CDR1 SGHDT and CDR2 YYEEEE. This CDR3 region has 14 residues. The germline V and J ends were trimmed by 3 bases and 4 bases, with 12 bases remaining between them. CDR3 in amino acids: CASSSQGGPDTQYF. The CDR3 coding sequence is TGTGCCAGCAGCTCGCAGGGTGGCCCAGATACGCAGTATTTT.

The chain is built from TRBV7-2 and TRBJ1-2; perhaps TRBD1 as D (6 bases). Germline values: CDR1 SGHTA, CDR2 FQGNSA. Trimming removed 3 bases at V and 5 bases at J, with 13 bases between. The CDR3 sequence is 14 residues long. The CDR3 loop reads CASSLPGTIYGYTF. CDR3 nucleotides: TGTGCCAGCAGCTTGCCGGGGACAATTTATGGCTACACCTTC.

The chain joins TRBV19 to TRBJ1-1; D gene ambiguous. The V gene lost 11 bases and the J gene lost 8 bases, with 15 bases spanning the gap. The CDR3 spans 11 residues. CDR1 is LNHDA and CDR2 is SQIVND in the germline V gene (reference sequence). The CDR3 is CASQLRSEAFF. The DNA of the CDR3 is TGTGCCTCGCAACTACGATCAGAAGCTTTCTTT.

This chain links TRBV11-3 with TRBJ2-3; D possibly uses TRBD1 or TRBD2 (5 bases each). Germline V lookup: CDR1 SGHNT, CDR2 YENEEA. The V end lost 5 bases, the J end lost 3 bases, and 15 bases lay between the germline ends. The CDR3 has 15 residues. CDR3 DNA: TGTGCCAGCAGCACGCGGATGGGACCGACAGATACGCAGTATTTT. It yields the protein CASSTRMGPTDTQYF.

V and J are TRBV28 and TRBJ2-7; either TRBD1 or TRBD2 may supply D (5 bases each). The germline V and J ends were trimmed by 7 bases and 2 bases, with 21 bases remaining between them. The germline CDR1 and CDR2 sequences are MDHEN and SYDVKM. This CDR3 is 16 amino acids long. CDR3 in amino acids: CASTKGWAGTTYEQYF. In nucleotides, the CDR3 is TGTGCCAGCACGAAGGGGTGGGCAGGGACCACCTACGAGCAGTACTTC.

V is TRBV5-5 and J is TRBJ1-1, with TRBD1 matching 8 bases. The germline V gene encodes CDR1 SGHKS and CDR2 YYEKEE (reference sequence). The ends lost 7 bases at V and 6 bases at J; junction bases unmatched: 11. The CDR3 runs to 14 residues. CDR3: CASRLQGGPPEAFF. The CDR3 nucleotides read TGTGCCAGCCGGTTACAGGGGGGGCCACCTGAAGCTTTCTTT.

This chain links TRBV18 with TRBJ1-1; no firm D call. The CDR3 covers 14 residues. CDR1 KGHSH and CDR2 LQKENI come from the germline V gene. The V end lost 3 bases, the J end lost 2 bases, and 10 bases lay between the germline ends. The CDR3 bases are TGTGCCAGCTCACCTAAGGCAGGCAACACTGAAGCTTTCTTT. Translated, it gives CASSPKAGNTEAFF.

This CDR3 reads CASSQQLAGGPGANVLTF. DNA for the CDR3: TGCGCCAGCAGCCAACAACTAGCGGGAGGGCCTGGGGCCAACGTCCTGACTTTC. The chain is built from TRBV4-3 and TRBJ2-6; TRBD2 aligns across 13 bases. V was pared by 2 bases and J by 2 bases, with 3 bases of the junction left unmatched. CDR3 length equals 18 residues. Germline V gives CDR1 LGHNA, CDR2 YSLEER.

The V call is TRBV10-1, the J call TRBJ2-2; D is undetermined. The germline V and J ends were trimmed by 3 bases and 6 bases, with 5 bases remaining between them. Germline V gene data show CDR1 as WNHNN and CDR2 as SYGVQD (reference sequence). The CDR3 is made up of 12 amino acids. CDR3 protein: CASSDPSGELFF. The CDR3 coding sequence is TGCGCCAGCAGTGACCCCTCCGGGGAGCTGTTTTTT.

The chain employs TRBV19 and TRBJ1-1, with D hard to call. Trimming shortened V by 5 bases and J by 2 bases, and 9 bases separated the two germline ends. Germline values: CDR1 LNHDA, CDR2 SQIVND (reference sequence). The CDR3 is 13 amino acids. The CDR3 loop reads CASSPPRNTEAFF. Here the CDR3 DNA reads TGTGCCAGTAGTCCCCCTCGTAACACTGAAGCTTTCTTT. The whole variable domain, filled in from reference TRBV19 and TRBJ1-1, reads DGGITQSPKYLFRKEGQNVTLSCEQNLNHDAMYWYRQDPGQGLRLIYYSQIVNDFQKGDIAEGYSVSREKKESFPLTVTSAQKNPTAFYLCASSPPRNTEAFFGQGTRLTVV.

The V call is TRBV7-8, the J call TRBJ2-3; D call uncertain. V was pared by 3 bases and J by 4 bases, with 8 bases between. This CDR3 spans 13 amino acids. The germline gives CDR1 SGHVS, CDR2 FQNEAQ. The CDR3 here is CASSFPGSDTQYF. CDR3 DNA: TGTGCCAGCAGCTTTCCAGGCTCAGATACGCAGTATTTT.

The chain carries TRBV29-1 and TRBJ2-5; D tentatively reads TRBD1 or TRBD2 (5 bases each). V was shortened by 7 bases and J by 4 bases, with 28 bases between the two germline ends. The germline V gene encodes CDR1 SQVTM and CDR2 ANQGSEA. The CDR3 contains 17 residues. CDR3 sequence reads: CSANRGRKSKVRETQYF. The CDR3 DNA is TGCAGCGCCAACCGGGGCCGTAAAAGCAAAGTTCGAGAGACCCAGTACTTC.

The chain joins TRBV2 to TRBJ2-7; D gene unclear. CDR1 is SNHLY and CDR2 is FYNNEI in the germline V gene. Trimming removed 4 bases from V and 5 bases from J, with 6 bases in between. This CDR3 comprises 11 residues. The CDR3 bases are TGTGCCAGCAGTGCGGCGGACGAGCAGTACTTC. Translating it yields CASSAADEQYF.

This chain uses TRBV30 with TRBJ2-1; D might be TRBD2 (6 bases). Germline V gives CDR1 GTSNPN, CDR2 SVGIG (reference sequence). The CDR3 has 18 amino acids. V lost 0 bases, J lost 6 bases, and 24 bases lay in between. The DNA for the CDR3 is TGTGCCTGGAGTGTCGGTGGTAGCGGTTTCCCGAGGGGCAATGAGCAGTTCTTC. Protein product: CAWSVGGSGFPRGNEQFF.

The chain couples TRBV5-6 to TRBJ1-2; maybe TRBD1 (6 bases). Germline CDR1 is SGHDT and CDR2 is YYEEEE. This CDR3 contains 15 residues. Between the trimmed V and J ends, which lost 0 bases and 4 bases, there was a span of 13 bases. The CDR3 nucleotides read TGTGCCAGCAGCTTGGTACAGGGCTTAGTCTATGGCTACACCTTC. It is translated as CASSLVQGLVYGYTF.

This clone was observed once. The rearrangement uses TRBV11-2 and TRBJ1-1; no reliable D call. Germline loops: CDR1 SGHAT, CDR2 FQNNGV. Trimming removed 5 bases from V and 4 bases from J, with 14 bases in between. The CDR3 loop spans 14 amino acids. CDR3 amino acids: CASSTPHRRTEAFF. Written as DNA, the CDR3 is TGTGCCAGCAGCACGCCCCACCGACGCACTGAAGCTTTCTTT.

V and J are TRBV7-3 and TRBJ2-2, with no clear D. V was cut by 2 bases and J by 7 bases, with 11 bases left in between. The CDR3 runs 14 residues. Germline CDR1 is SGHTA and CDR2 is FQGTGA. DNA of the CDR3: TGTGCCAGCAGCTTATCAGGAGAAAGCGGGGAGCTGTTTTTT. This sequence encodes CASSLSGESGELFF. The entire variable domain, with the rest obtained from reference TRBV7-3 and TRBJ2-2, is as follows: GAGVSQTPSNKVTEKGKYVELRCDPISGHTALYWYRQSLGQGPEFLIYFQGTGAADDSGLPNDRFFAVRPEGSVSTLKIQRTERGDSAVYLCASSLSGESGELFFGEGSRLTVL.

This clone was counted once. The chain joins TRBV25-1 to TRBJ1-4; D possibly corresponds to TRBD1 (6 bases). CDR1 and CDR2 (germline): MGHDK, SYGVNS. The CDR3 sequence is 16 residues long. V was shortened by 6 bases and J by 4 bases, with 18 bases between the two germline ends. CDR3 sequence reads: CASSRQAGRLNEKLFF. As DNA, the CDR3 is TGTGCCAGCAGCAGACAGGCAGGGAGACTTAATGAAAAACTGTTTTTT.

Concerning this clone itself: Other nucleotide sequences in the sample specify the same CDR3. This sequence joins TRBV7-9 and TRBJ2-7, with 8 bases fitting TRBD1. Germline V lookup: CDR1 SEHNR, CDR2 FQNEAQ (reference sequence). CDR3 size: 12 residues. V lost 5 bases to trimming and J lost 4 bases; unmatched junction nucleotides: 1. CDR3 bases: TGTGCCAGCAGCAGGACAGGGTACGAGCAGTACTTC. Translation gives CASSRTGYEQYF.

A single count supports this clone. V and J are TRBV5-4 and TRBJ1-5; TRBD1 might be the D (5 bases). CDR1 and CDR2 from the germline V gene are SGHNT and YYREEE (reference sequence). The V end lost 0 bases, the J end lost 3 bases, and 10 bases lay between the germline ends. CDR3 length equals 15 residues. CDR3: CASSLEPGPNQPQHF. The CDR3 coding sequence is TGTGCCAGCAGCTTGGAACCGGGACCCAATCAGCCCCAGCATTTT. Filled out from reference TRBV5-4 and TRBJ1-5, the complete variable domain reads ETGVTQSPTHLIKTRGQQVTLRCSSQSGHNTVSWYQQALGQGPQFIFQYYREEENGRGNFPPRFSGLQFPNYSSELNVNALELDDSALYLCASSLEPGPNQPQHFGDGTRLSIL.